Shown below are 9 T cell receptor beta chains from a single sample sequenced in a study of blood T cell repertoires in COVID-19. Assay used: immunoSEQ multiplex PCR; TCRdb lists only in-frame clones, some missing. The sample lists fewer than 300,000 clones; 82% were seen once. The sequencing sample was made of peripheral blood. These receptors all stem from a woman between 18 and 29 years old with acute or convalescent COVID-19.

This clone appeared once. The V and J genes are TRBV7-2 and TRBJ2-2; tentatively, D is TRBD1 (6 bases). Trimming took off 3 bases at V and 1 base at J, with 12 bases between the two ends. Looked up from germline, CDR1 is SGHTA and CDR2 is FQGNSA. The CDR3 runs 16 residues. The CDR3 DNA is TGTGCCAGCAGCTTGTACAGGGCTCTGAACACCGGGGAGCTGTTTTTT. Translation gives CASSLYRALNTGELFF.

The table lists this clone with a count of one. This rearrangement joins TRBV7-6 to TRBJ2-7; 9 bases line up with TRBD1. CDR3 length equals 14 residues. CDR1 is SGHVS, CDR2 FNYEAQ, per germline. With 6 bases clipped from V and 6 bases from J, the junction kept 9 bases outside the gene matches. The CDR3 DNA reads as TGTGCCAGCAGTCAAGGACAGGGGAGAGGCGAGCAGTACTTC. Residues: CASSQGQGRGEQYF.

The chain links TRBV5-1 to TRBJ2-1; TRBD2 matches at 8 bases. CDR3 length: 13 amino acids. The J segment lost 8 bases and the V segment lost 5 bases, leaving 6 bases of the junction unmatched. Germline-derived CDR1 and CDR2 are SGHRS and YFSETQ. The CDR3: CASRSLAGDEQFF. The CDR3 DNA reads as TGCGCCAGCAGATCCCTAGCGGGCGATGAGCAGTTCTTC.

The genes are TRBV6-6 and TRBJ1-4; D remains unclear. Trimming left V 5 bases short and J 8 bases short, with 15 bases between. From germline, CDR1 is MNHNY and CDR2 SVGAGI (reference sequence). There are 14 residues in the CDR3. The CDR3 nucleotides read TGTGCCAGCAGTCCCCACACCGAGGGAGAAAAACTGTTTTTT. Residues: CASSPHTEGEKLFF.

J is TRBJ1-1 and V is TRBV6-5; tentatively, D is TRBD1 (6 bases). The CDR3 totals 14 residues. The V gene lost 5 bases and the J gene lost 1 base, with 11 bases spanning the gap. Germline loops: CDR1 MNHEY, CDR2 SVGAGI. The chain's CDR3 is CASSTDSKNTEAFF. The CDR3 DNA follows: TGTGCCAGCAGTACGGACAGTAAGAACACTGAAGCTTTCTTT.

The CDR3 sequence is CASSEGGTASDTQYF. CDR3 DNA: TGCGCCAGCAGTGAGGGCGGGACGGCGTCAGATACGCAGTATTTT. The chain combines TRBV10-2 with TRBJ2-3; a possible D gene is TRBD2 (6 bases). V lost 2 bases and J 4 bases, leaving 13 bases between the germline ends. CDR1 and CDR2 from the germline V gene are WSHSY and SAAADI. This CDR3 has 15 residues.

V gene TRBV28 combines with J gene TRBJ1-5; D not resolved. Germline-derived CDR1 and CDR2 are MDHEN and SYDVKM. The CDR3 has 15 amino acids. Trimming took 3 bases from V and 0 from J, leaving 9 bases between them. CDR3 in amino acids: CASSFPGYSNQPQHF. The CDR3 DNA sequence: TGTGCCAGCAGTTTCCCCGGGTATAGCAATCAGCCCCAGCATTTT.

This clone was observed a few times. The chain is built from TRBV2 and TRBJ2-7; 7 nucleotides agree with TRBD1. In germline, CDR1 is SNHLY, CDR2 FYNNEI. The CDR3 runs 14 residues. V lost 6 bases to trimming and J lost 1 base; unmatched junction nucleotides: 6. This CDR3 reads CASRSTGWSYEQYF. CDR3 bases: TGTGCCAGCAGGTCGACAGGGTGGTCCTACGAGCAGTACTTC. Full variable domain (missing parts from reference TRBV2 and TRBJ2-7): EPEVTQTPSHQVTQMGQEVILRCVPISNHLYFYWYRQILGQKVEFLVSFYNNEISEKSEIFDDQFSVERPDGSNFTLKIRSTKLEDSAMYFCASRSTGWSYEQYFGPGTRLTVT.

This clone was counted a few times. This sequence joins TRBV20-1 and TRBJ2-7, with D uncertain. CDR3 size: 11 residues. Germline values: CDR1 DFQATT, CDR2 SNEGSKA (reference sequence). Deletions cut 6 bases from V and 4 bases from J, with 10 bases between. The CDR3 coding sequence is TGCAGTGCCCCCTATGTATACGAGCAGTACTTC. Its protein is CSAPYVYEQYF.